The 21 T cell receptor beta chains in this list originate from one sample, sequenced in a study of T cell responses to AZD1222 COVID-19 vaccine. Here immunoSEQ multiplex PCR was the method, and the copy in TCRdb shows in-frame clones only, minus some. The top ten hold 6% to 7% of the sample, which has roughly 130,000 clones, around 94% seen once. The sequenced sample was peripheral blood, obtained on day 0 of AZD1222 vaccination. These TCRs come from an adult in good health.

The V call is TRBV7-8, the J call TRBJ1-2; D gene ambiguous. Trimming took 1 base from V and 4 from J, leaving 4 bases between them. CDR1 and CDR2 (germline): SGHVS, FQNEAQ. The CDR3 extends over 12 amino acids. CDR3 sequence: CASSLGSYGYTF. CDR3 sequence (DNA): TGTGCCAGCAGCTTAGGGTCCTATGGCTACACCTTC.

This chain joins TRBV7-9 and TRBJ1-2; 7 bases line up with TRBD1. V lost 5 bases, J lost 2 bases, and 5 bases stayed unmatched. The CDR3 has 14 amino acids. Per the germline V gene, CDR1 is SEHNR and CDR2 is FQNEAQ (reference sequence). The CDR3 coding sequence is TGTGCCAGCAGCCCACAGGGGTTAAACTATGGCTACACCTTC. Its translation: CASSPQGLNYGYTF.

This chain uses TRBV6-6 with TRBJ2-1, with 10 bases that match TRBD1. From germline, CDR1 is MNHNY and CDR2 SVGAGI (reference sequence). V lost 6 bases, J lost 0 bases, and 2 bases stayed unmatched. CDR3 length: 15 residues. Here the CDR3 reads CASRRTGGSYNEQFF. The CDR3 DNA reads as TGTGCCAGCAGGCGGACAGGGGGCTCCTACAATGAGCAGTTCTTC.

The chain is built from TRBV2 and TRBJ2-2, with TRBD2 matching over 7 bases. After removal of 5 bases from V and 4 bases from J, the junction contained 1 base not matched to a gene. The CDR3 has 13 amino acids. Per germline, CDR1 SNHLY and CDR2 FYNNEI. CDR3 amino acids: CASSLAGTGELFF. The DNA for the CDR3 is TGTGCCAGCAGTTTAGCGGGCACCGGGGAGCTGTTTTTT. The whole variable domain, filled in from reference TRBV2 and TRBJ2-2, reads EPEVTQTPSHQVTQMGQEVILRCVPISNHLYFYWYRQILGQKVEFLVSFYNNEISEKSEIFDDQFSVERPDGSNFTLKIRSTKLEDSAMYFCASSLAGTGELFFGEGSRLTVL.

The chain recombines TRBV25-1 with TRBJ2-1; D may be TRBD1 (6 bases). The CDR3 extends over 14 amino acids. Trimming removed 5 bases from V and 10 bases from J, with 18 bases in between. The germline V gene encodes CDR1 MGHDK and CDR2 SYGVNS. CDR3: CASSPTGQGYEQFF. CDR3 nucleotides: TGTGCCAGCAGTCCCACGGGGCAGGGGTACGAGCAGTTCTTC. Looking up the rest from reference TRBV25-1 and TRBJ2-1 gives the full variable domain: EADIYQTPRYLVIGTGKKITLECSQTMGHDKMYWYQQDPGMELHLIHYSYGVNSTEKGDLSSESTVSRIRTEHFPLTLESARPSHTSQYLCASSPTGQGYEQFFGPGTRLTVL.

The chain has TRBV19 and TRBJ1-5; D is uncertain. This CDR3 is built from 14 residues. The germline CDR1 and CDR2 sequences are LNHDA and SQIVND (reference sequence). The V end was cut by 7 bases, the J end by 0 bases, with 10 bases between. The CDR3 sequence: CASKRSPSNQPQHF. DNA for the CDR3: TGTGCCAGTAAAAGGTCCCCTAGCAATCAGCCCCAGCATTTT.

This clone has only one observation. This chain joins TRBV11-2 and TRBJ2-2; TRBD2 agrees at 9 bases. The germline V gene encodes CDR1 SGHAT and CDR2 FQNNGV. V shed 4 bases, J shed 5 bases, and the junction held 8 bases outside the gene matches. The CDR3 loop spans 16 amino acids. CDR3 nucleotide sequence: TGTGCCAGCAGCTCTGGCGGGAGGGTTCGGACCGGGGAGCTGTTTTTT. Translation: CASSSGGRVRTGELFF.

This chain joins TRBV5-6 and TRBJ1-2, with D perhaps TRBD1 (5 bases). The CDR3 is 14 amino acids. Germline CDR1 SGHDT, CDR2 YYEEEE. V dropped 1 base and J dropped 4 bases, with 11 bases sitting between them. CDR3 protein: CASSLKGLPYGYTF. CDR3 coding DNA: TGTGCCAGCAGCTTGAAGGGGCTCCCCTATGGCTACACCTTC.

The CDR3 spells CASSFSRDSYNSPLHF. The CDR3 DNA reads as TGCGCCAGCAGCTTCAGCCGGGACAGCTACAATTCACCCCTCCACTTT. The genes are TRBV5-1 and TRBJ1-6, with TRBD1 identical over 7 bases. The V gene's germline CDR1 is SGHRS and CDR2 YFSETQ. J gave up 7 bases and V 2 bases, and 9 bases lay outside the gene matches. There are 16 residues in the CDR3.

This chain links TRBV7-2 with TRBJ2-2, with D tentatively TRBD1 (6 bases). The CDR3 extends over 15 amino acids. Trimming stripped 5 bases from V and 4 bases from J, with 14 bases between. Germline lookup yields CDR1 SGHTA and CDR2 FQGNSA. CDR3 bases: TGTGCCAGCAGCCGCCCCAGGGGCGTCACCGGGGAGCTGTTTTTT. Its translation is CASSRPRGVTGELFF.

This rearrangement joins TRBV27 to TRBJ1-3; 7 bases map to TRBD1. Germline V gives CDR1 MNHEY, CDR2 SMNVEV (reference sequence). The CDR3 is 12 amino acids. V lost 6 bases, J lost 10 bases, and 6 bases stayed unmatched. The CDR3 loop is CASSSGGRTIYF. The DNA for the CDR3 is TGTGCCAGCAGCTCAGGGGGAAGAACCATATATTTT.

The CDR3 region is CASSYGGPPYEQYF. The CDR3 DNA follows: TGTGCCAGCAGTTACGGGGGGCCCCCCTACGAGCAGTACTTC. The chain carries TRBV6-2 or TRBV6-3 and TRBJ2-7, with D perhaps assigned TRBD1 or TRBD2 (6 bases each). The length of the CDR3 is 14 residues. In germline, CDR1 is MNHEY, CDR2 SVGEGT. V was cut by 2 bases and J by 2 bases, with 10 bases left in between.

The chain joins TRBV3-1 (or the pseudogene TRBV3-2) to TRBJ2-1, with a weak D call TRBD2 (6 bases). Trimming cost V 7 bases and J 9 bases, with 22 bases left between them. The germline V gene encodes CDR1 LGHDT and CDR2 YNNKEL (reference sequence). CDR3 size: 15 residues. CDR3 coding DNA: TGTGCCAGCAACCCGGGGGACCCGCGGGTTGGTGAGCAGTTCTTC. It specifies CASNPGDPRVGEQFF.

The gene calls are TRBV6-4 and TRBJ2-3, with no clear D. The CDR3 consists of 14 residues. V was cut by 6 bases and J by 2 bases, with 12 bases left in between. Germline assignment: CDR1 MRHNA and CDR2 SNTAGT. The DNA for the CDR3 is TGTGCCAGCAGGGAGTTTGCGGCCACAGATACGCAGTATTTT. Translated, it gives CASREFAATDTQYF.

The chain has TRBV6-4 and TRBJ2-1; D remains unclear. This CDR3 comprises 16 residues. Germline V gene lookup returns CDR1 MRHNA and CDR2 SNTAGT. The V end lost 0 bases, the J end lost 2 bases, and 11 bases lay between the germline ends. Here the CDR3 reads CASSDSNGEAYNEQFF. DNA of the CDR3: TGTGCCAGCAGTGACTCGAATGGAGAAGCCTACAATGAGCAGTTCTTC.

J is TRBJ1-5 and V is TRBV7-9, with 9 positions matching TRBD1. The V gene's germline CDR1 is SEHNR and CDR2 FQNEAQ (reference sequence). This CDR3 has 17 residues. The J segment lost 1 base and the V segment lost 5 bases, leaving 9 bases of the junction unmatched. The CDR3 sequence is CASSLTGGEWSNQPQHF. CDR3 DNA: TGTGCCAGCAGCCTCACAGGGGGCGAGTGGAGCAATCAGCCCCAGCATTTT.

The V call is TRBV7-8, the J call TRBJ2-7; 7 bases are a match to TRBD2. V gave up 4 bases and J gave up 5 bases; unmatched junction bases: 11. Germline CDR1 is SGHVS and CDR2 is FQNEAQ. The CDR3 totals 15 residues. The CDR3, as DNA: TGTGCCAGCAGCTCGAGCGGGACCTCTAGGCACGAGCAGTACTTC. Residues: CASSSSGTSRHEQYF.

This clone was counted once. The CDR3 sequence is CASVAGPSTDTQYF. The CDR3 DNA reads as TGCGCCAGTGTAGCGGGGCCTAGCACAGATACGCAGTATTTT. This chain uses TRBV5-1 with TRBJ2-3; 8 bases map to TRBD2. J lost 0 bases, V lost 8 bases, and 5 bases had no gene match. Germline CDR1 reads SGHRS; CDR2 reads YFSETQ. The CDR3 loop spans 14 amino acids.

This chain uses TRBV6-5 with TRBJ2-1; a possible D gene is TRBD2 (6 bases). The CDR3 is 14 amino acids. Germline V CDR1 and CDR2: MNHEY, SVGAGI. With 1 base removed from V and 10 bases from J, the gap between germline ends came to 14 bases. CDR3 DNA: TGTGCCAGCAGTTACTTCGGCCAGCGGGCCGAGCAGTTCTTC. Encoded protein: CASSYFGQRAEQFF.

This clone was seen once. V usage is TRBV10-3 and J usage is TRBJ1-5; D is perhaps TRBD1 (6 bases). This CDR3 spans 14 amino acids. Germline V lookup: CDR1 ENHRY, CDR2 SYGVKD. V lost 8 bases, J lost 1 base, and 12 bases lay in between. CDR3 residues: CAIGIGGSNQPQHF. As DNA, the CDR3 is TGTGCCATCGGAATAGGGGGGAGCAATCAGCCCCAGCATTTT.

This clone showed up just a few times. The rearrangement links TRBV29-1 to TRBJ1-1, with 8 bases aligning to TRBD1. The ends lost 7 bases at V and 4 bases at J; junction bases unmatched: 14. Germline V gene sequence: CDR1 SQVTM, CDR2 ANQGSEA. This CDR3 region has 15 residues. The CDR3 DNA sequence: TGCAGCGCAGGCCTTAAGACAGGGGTGGGCACTGAAGCTTTCTTT. Amino acid sequence: CSAGLKTGVGTEAFF.